The subject of this entry is one TCR beta chain. The sample holds a few counts of this clone. It lacks a known antigen. Per-base quality was not reported, and no clone a single base away is much larger than it. This entry comes from a study of cytomegalovirus exposure and HLA in healthy donors (dated by TCRdb to 2016 to 2017). About the full investigation: According to an earlier analysis of 550 to 750 of the donors, about 179 million T cells yielded 100 million or so unique TCR beta sequences and approximately 280 Gb of sequence data. Among over 350 genotyped donors of the cohort, an average of around 240,000 unique TCR beta nucleotide sequences were sequenced per donor, around 18% of them non-productive. High-throughput TCR immunosequencing, statistical association of individual TCRs with disease status, and machine learning were combined to predict cytomegalovirus infection status. An early release that covered 500 to 800 HLA-typed donors contained around 300 gigabases of sequencing data and tens of millions of unique TCR sequences. The study was designed to test whether signatures of past pathogen exposure could be identified by cataloging public T cell receptors. The later analysis used no new phenotypic data to find candidate immune exposures, relying instead on TCR beta sequences and their occurrence across donors. HLA typing included class I and class II loci at four-digit resolution. Roughly 5 DR-DQ haplotypes were treated as single units for association and clustering because of strong linkage in the cohort. In addition to the first cohort of 650 to 750 subjects, a separate validation cohort of 120 different subjects was used. Typing coverage varied by locus: about 620-630 donors for A, B, C, DRB1 and DQB1; under 550 for DQA1; approximately 610 for DPA1; approximately 450 for DPB1. Donor age, sex, ethnicity and CMV serostatus were compiled together with the repertoire data. The study used immunosequencing to profile the T cell repertoires of some 600 subjects and linked those repertoires to cytomegalovirus serostatus. In a later genetic analysis, genome-wide SNP genotypes for about three fifths of the roughly 670 donors were used, and that subset was treated as a discovery cohort. All discovery cohort repertoires had been generated on a single sequencing platform. Of the roughly 390 genotyped donors, roughly 85% fell in the genetic ancestry cluster associated with self-reported Caucasian donors. To study patterns of TCR occurrence, a later analysis re-analyzed previously published TCR beta repertoires from 600 to 750 donors and added high-resolution HLA genotyping. An earlier analysis of some 600 of the donors applied high-throughput TCR beta sequencing to assess whether each TCR beta V gene segment acted as functional or pseudogenic. Paper-wide results and their limitations: The study gave a list of some 150 TCR beta chains associated with cytomegalovirus. Broadly in line with IMGT annotations, most TCR beta V segments showed up in productive rearrangements about 90% or about 30% of the time in an earlier analysis of 450 to 750 of the donors. Specific HLA alleles were associated with 15,000 to 20,000 TCR beta sequences at a false discovery rate of 0.05 in a later analysis. Most CMV-associated TCR beta chains appeared to be HLA-restricted in a later analysis, and the HLA associations seemed to be driven largely by CMV exposure. Strong co-occurrence of HLA alleles, especially DR and DQ, made assigning TCR associations to individual alleles difficult. In vitro tests confirmed that three of the cytomegalovirus-associated TCR beta chains recognize cytomegalovirus antigens. A later genetic analysis reported fewer N-insertions in productive TCRs among donors in an Asian-associated ancestry cluster than the roughly 720-donor mean. According to a later analysis, TCR association rates differed among HLA loci, with DRB1 alleles showing the most associated TCRs and HLA-C alleles showing the fewest. Because some donors lacked HLA typing at each locus, the association tests relied only on the typed subset. Several of the top co-occurrence clusters appeared to be linked to parvovirus B19, influenza, CMV and Epstein-Barr virus, according to a later analysis. This cohort had only TCR beta chains sequenced, and the lack of alpha or paired-chain data limited which features could be detected. A further reported finding was that TCR beta sequences accurately predicted the HLA-A and HLA-B alleles for most subjects in the first cohort. A cluster of highly shared sequence variants was judged likely to be a technical artifact of the sequencing pipeline. Most TCR sequences were seen in very few donors, while some public TCRs were found in many individuals. Because counts were too low, seventeen rarely observed V segments, including chromosome 9 orphons, were excluded from the earlier analysis of around 640 of the donors. According to the authors, the approach could potentially be generalized to other disease states and immunological phenotypes. Linkage disequilibrium might explain the correlated functional status among segregating V segments, but an unknown experimental factor could not be excluded. The classifier was reported to diagnose cytomegalovirus status with high specificity and sensitivity in both the original cohort and the validation cohort. The only immune exposure information available for the cohort was CMV serostatus. V-gene and J-gene trimming of TCR beta chains was associated with a missense DCLRE1C variant in a later genetic analysis, and the association was replicated in an independent cohort. Presence/absence analyses assumed roughly uniform sequencing depth across donors, an assumption that may not hold. A later analysis found that HLA-associated TCR beta chains were more clonally expanded and had lower generation probabilities than equally common non-associated chains.

The cohort comprised some 700 healthy bone marrow donors. At the time of sampling, all cohort members were nominally healthy, though unrecorded immune exposures were likely present. The donor was CMV seronegative and was included in the group of 352 seronegative cohort members. Each donor provided a peripheral blood sample, and peripheral blood mononuclear cells were used for TCR beta sequencing. Genomic DNA extraction from the blood cell samples was performed with the Qiagen DNeasy Blood Extraction Kit. The library was built by means of the immunoSEQ multiplex PCR assay. A mixture of 60 forward primers for TCR Vbeta segments and 13 reverse primers for TCR Jbeta segments was used in the multiplex PCR. Amplification of the CDR3 region of rearranged TCR beta genes was performed with a multiplex PCR assay on genomic DNA. The amplified TCR beta libraries were sequenced on the Illumina HiSeq System as 87-base-pair reads. Per the authors' processing: In a later analysis, some 80 million unique TCR beta chains were counted across the 690 or so repertoires, and about 10 million of these chains were shared by at least two donors. Raw reads were error-corrected and collapsed into unique sequences by a nearest-neighbor algorithm in which closely related sequences were merged to remove PCR and sequencing errors. Alignment of CDR3 sequences to IMGT reference sequences was used to assign V, D and J gene segments. Each retained sequence needed at least a six-nucleotide match to both a V gene segment and a J gene segment. Rearrangements were classified as productive when the CDR3 lacked stop codons and remained in frame with V and J, and all other rearrangements were classified as non-productive. CDR3 was defined by IMGT convention, running from the second conserved V-encoded cysteine to the conserved J-encoded phenylalanine. The earlier analysis of about 530 of the donors excluded any sequence lacking an unambiguous match to a single V gene segment. In an earlier analysis of roughly 600 of the donors, a V segment was called functional when productive rearrangements were above 56.7%, and segregating when the standard deviation between donors exceeded 5%. A statistical classification framework was built for diagnosing cytomegalovirus status from the catalog of TCR beta chain sequences. A later analysis assigned V and J genes by comparing TCR nucleotide sequences with IMGT/GENE-DB human TR gene sequences. The TCRdist pipeline was used in a later analysis to assign CDR3 sequences and most-parsimonious VDJ recombination scenarios. In a later analysis, every TCR beta chain was defined by the combination of its CDR3 amino acid sequence and its V-gene family, and reads without a unique V-gene family were dropped. In a later analysis, fewer than 650 highly shared, low-generation-probability nucleotide sequences were removed to address suspected cross-contamination and a sequencing artifact. A later analysis calculated a clonal expansion index for each public chain from normalized within-repertoire ranks of inferred template counts. Generation probabilities in a later analysis came from a VDJ recombination model fitted to out-of-frame rearrangements, and those results were checked against IGoR. A later analysis scored TCR-TCR, TCR-HLA and TCR-CMV co-occurrence with hypergeometric tests, applying a repertoire-size bias correction to TCR pairs. To estimate false discovery rates, a later analysis permuted the HLA or CMV assignments 20 times. A later analysis grouped co-occurring TCRs with DBSCAN, adding TCRdist sequence similarity when clustering within HLA-allele-positive subsets. Repertoires with fewer than 30,000 or more than 120,000 public chains, plus five repertoires with anomalous nucleotide sharing, were excluded from co-occurrence clustering. The table was pulled from immuneACCESS by TCRdb, which kept in-frame rearrangements only. Such tables lose some clones; where checked, under half of the loss comes from unresolved V genes, and the rest has no known cause. V, J and clone size derive from that table, while D and trimming were established from the DNA sequence. This sample comprises approximately 220,000 clones, 60% to 85% of them detected only once. The leading ten clones occupy about a sixth of the sample.

This clonotype was obtained from a man between 35 and 55 years old in good health and CMV-seronegative. The sample consisted of PBMCs.

The DNA reads TGTGCCAGCAGGCAGGGGCCGAACACTGAAGCTTTCTTT. It is translated as CASRQGPNTEAFF. The chain links TRBV6-5 with TRBJ1-1; the D region possibly corresponds to TRBD1 (6 bases align). The CDR3 covers 13 residues, taking in both the cysteine and the phenylalanine. This entry keeps only the CDR3 DNA: 39 bases, framed from base 1. V is reduced by 6 bases and J by 1 base, leaving a spacing of 9 bases between them. CDR1 is given as MNHEY and CDR2 as SVGAGI, both from the germline V gene.